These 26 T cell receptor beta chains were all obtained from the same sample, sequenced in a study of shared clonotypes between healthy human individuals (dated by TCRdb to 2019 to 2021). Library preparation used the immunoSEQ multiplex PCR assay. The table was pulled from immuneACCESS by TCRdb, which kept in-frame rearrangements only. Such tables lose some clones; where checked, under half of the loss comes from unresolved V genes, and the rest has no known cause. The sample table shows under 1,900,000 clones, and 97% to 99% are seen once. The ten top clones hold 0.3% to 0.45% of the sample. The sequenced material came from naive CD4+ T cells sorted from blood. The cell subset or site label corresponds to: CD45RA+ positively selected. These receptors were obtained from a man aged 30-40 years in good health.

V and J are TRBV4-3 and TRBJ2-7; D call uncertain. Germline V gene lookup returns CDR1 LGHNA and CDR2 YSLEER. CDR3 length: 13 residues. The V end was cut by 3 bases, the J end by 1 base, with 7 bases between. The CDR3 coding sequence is TGCGCCAGCAGCCACCCCACTTCCTACGAGCAGTACTTC. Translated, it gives CASSHPTSYEQYF.

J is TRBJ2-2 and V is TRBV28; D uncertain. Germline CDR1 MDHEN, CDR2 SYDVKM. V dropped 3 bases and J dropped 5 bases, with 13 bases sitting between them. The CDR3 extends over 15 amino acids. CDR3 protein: CASSFSTRRTGELFF. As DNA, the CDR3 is TGTGCCAGCAGTTTTAGCACGAGAAGGACCGGGGAGCTGTTTTTT.

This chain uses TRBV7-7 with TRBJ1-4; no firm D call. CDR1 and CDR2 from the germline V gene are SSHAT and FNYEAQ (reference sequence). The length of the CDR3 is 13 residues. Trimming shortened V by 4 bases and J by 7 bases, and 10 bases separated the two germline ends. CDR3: CASSSRHGEKLFF. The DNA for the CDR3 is TGTGCCAGCAGCTCTCGTCATGGTGAAAAACTGTTTTTT.

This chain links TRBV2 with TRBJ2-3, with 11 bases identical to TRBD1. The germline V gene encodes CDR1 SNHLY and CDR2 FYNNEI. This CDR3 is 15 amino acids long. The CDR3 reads CAAKGDRGGTDTQYF. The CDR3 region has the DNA TGTGCTGCAAAGGGGGACAGGGGGGGCACAGATACGCAGTATTTT. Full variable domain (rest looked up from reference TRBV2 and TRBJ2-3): EPEVTQTPSHQVTQMGQEVILRCVPISNHLYFYWYRQILGQKVEFLVSFYNNEISEKSEIFDDQFSVERPDGSNFTLKIRSTKLEDSAMYFCAAKGDRGGTDTQYFGPGTRLTVL.

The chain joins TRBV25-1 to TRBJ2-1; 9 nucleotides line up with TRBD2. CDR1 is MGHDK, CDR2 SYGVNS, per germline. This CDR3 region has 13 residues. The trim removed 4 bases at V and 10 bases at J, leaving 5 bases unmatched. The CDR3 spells CASSVFSGREQFF. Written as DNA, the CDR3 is TGTGCCAGCAGTGTCTTCAGCGGGAGGGAGCAGTTCTTC. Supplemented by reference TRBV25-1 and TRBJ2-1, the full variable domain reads EADIYQTPRYLVIGTGKKITLECSQTMGHDKMYWYQQDPGMELHLIHYSYGVNSTEKGDLSSESTVSRIRTEHFPLTLESARPSHTSQYLCASSVFSGREQFFGPGTRLTVL.

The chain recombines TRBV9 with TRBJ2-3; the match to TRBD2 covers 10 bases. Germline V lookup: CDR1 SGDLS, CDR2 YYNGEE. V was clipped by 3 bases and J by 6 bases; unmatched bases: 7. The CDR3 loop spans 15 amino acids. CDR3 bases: TGTGCCAGCAGCGAGGGACTAGCGCATAGGGATACGCAGTATTTT. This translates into CASSEGLAHRDTQYF. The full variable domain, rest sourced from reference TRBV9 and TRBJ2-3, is DSGVTQTPKHLITATGQRVTLRCSPRSGDLSVYWYQQSLDQGLQFLIQYYNGEERAKGNILERFSAQQFPDLHSELNLSSLELGDSALYFCASSEGLAHRDTQYFGPGTRLTVL.

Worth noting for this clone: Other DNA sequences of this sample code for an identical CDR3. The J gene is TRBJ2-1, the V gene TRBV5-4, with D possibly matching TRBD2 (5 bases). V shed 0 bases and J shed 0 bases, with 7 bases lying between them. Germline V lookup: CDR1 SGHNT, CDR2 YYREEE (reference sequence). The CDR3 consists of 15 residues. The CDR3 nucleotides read TGTGCCAGCAGCTTGGTAGGGAGCTCCTACAATGAGCAGTTCTTC. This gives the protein CASSLVGSSYNEQFF.

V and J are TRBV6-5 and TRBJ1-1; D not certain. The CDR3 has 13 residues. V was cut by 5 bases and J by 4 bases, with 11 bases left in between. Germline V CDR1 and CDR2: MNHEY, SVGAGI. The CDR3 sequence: CASSNGRRTEAFF. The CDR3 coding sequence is TGTGCCAGCAGTAACGGGCGTCGCACTGAAGCTTTCTTT.

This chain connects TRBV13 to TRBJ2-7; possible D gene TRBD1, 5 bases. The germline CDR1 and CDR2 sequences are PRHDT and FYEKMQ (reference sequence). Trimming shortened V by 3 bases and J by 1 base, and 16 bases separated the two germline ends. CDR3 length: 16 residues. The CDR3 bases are TGTGCCAGCAGCTTCCGCTTACAGGCAGGGTCCTACGAGCAGTACTTC. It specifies CASSFRLQAGSYEQYF. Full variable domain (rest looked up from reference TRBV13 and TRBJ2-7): AAGVIQSPRHLIKEKRETATLKCYPIPRHDTVYWYQQGPGQDPQFLISFYEKMQSDKGSIPDRFSAQQFSDYHSELNMSSLELGDSALYFCASSFRLQAGSYEQYFGPGTRLTVT.

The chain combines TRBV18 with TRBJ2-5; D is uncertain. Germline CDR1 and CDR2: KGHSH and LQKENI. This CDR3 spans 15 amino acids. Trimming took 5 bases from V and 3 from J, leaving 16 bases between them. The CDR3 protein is CASSSPLTRKETQYF. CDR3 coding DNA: TGTGCCAGCTCATCCCCCCTGACGAGAAAAGAGACCCAGTACTTC.

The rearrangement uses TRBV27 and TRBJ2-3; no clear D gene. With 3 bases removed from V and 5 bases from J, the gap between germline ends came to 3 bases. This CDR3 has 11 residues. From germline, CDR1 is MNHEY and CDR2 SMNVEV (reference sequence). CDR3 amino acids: CASSFLDTQYF. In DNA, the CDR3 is TGTGCCAGCAGTTTTTTAGATACGCAGTATTTT.

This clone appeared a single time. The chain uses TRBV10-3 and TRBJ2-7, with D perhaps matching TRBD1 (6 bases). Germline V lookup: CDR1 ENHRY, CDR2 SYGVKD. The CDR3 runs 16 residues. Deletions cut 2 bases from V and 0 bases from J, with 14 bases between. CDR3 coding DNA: TGTGCCATCAGTGAGCCTGGGTCAGGGGACTCCTACGAGCAGTACTTC. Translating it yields CAISEPGSGDSYEQYF.

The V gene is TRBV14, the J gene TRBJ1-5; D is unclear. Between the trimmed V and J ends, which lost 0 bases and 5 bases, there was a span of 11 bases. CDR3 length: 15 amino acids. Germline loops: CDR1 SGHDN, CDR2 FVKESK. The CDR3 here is CASSQDVGPYQPQHF. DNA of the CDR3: TGTGCCAGCAGCCAAGATGTCGGTCCCTATCAGCCCCAGCATTTT.

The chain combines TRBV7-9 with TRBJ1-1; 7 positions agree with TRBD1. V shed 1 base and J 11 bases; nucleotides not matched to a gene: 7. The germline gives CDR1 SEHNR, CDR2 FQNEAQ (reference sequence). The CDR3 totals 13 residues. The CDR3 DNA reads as TGTGCCAGCAGCTTAGGTACAGGGGTTGGCGCTTTCTTT. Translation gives CASSLGTGVGAFF.

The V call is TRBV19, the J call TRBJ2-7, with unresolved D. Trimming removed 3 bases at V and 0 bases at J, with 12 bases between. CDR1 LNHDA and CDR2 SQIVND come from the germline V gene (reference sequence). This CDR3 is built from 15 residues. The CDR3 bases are TGTGCCAGTAGTATCTACGTACAGAGCTCCTACGAGCAGTACTTC. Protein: CASSIYVQSSYEQYF.

CDR3 nucleotide sequence: TGTGCCAGCAGCGTAGATTGGGGTGGGGAGTATGGCTACACCTTC. Residues: CASSVDWGGEYGYTF. The chain has TRBV9 and TRBJ1-2; D unclear. From germline, CDR1 is SGDLS and CDR2 YYNGEE. The CDR3 sequence is 15 residues long. V was shortened by 0 bases and J by 5 bases, with 14 bases between the two germline ends.

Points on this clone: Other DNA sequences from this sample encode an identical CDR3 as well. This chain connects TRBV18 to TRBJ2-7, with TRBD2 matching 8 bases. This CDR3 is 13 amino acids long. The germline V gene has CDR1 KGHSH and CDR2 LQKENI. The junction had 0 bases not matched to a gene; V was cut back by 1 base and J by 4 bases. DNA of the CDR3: TGTGCCAGCTCACCACTAGCGGGATACGAGCAGTACTTC. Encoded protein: CASSPLAGYEQYF. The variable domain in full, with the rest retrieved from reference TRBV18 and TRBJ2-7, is NAGVMQNPRHLVRRRGQEARLRCSPMKGHSHVYWYRQLPEEGLKFMVYLQKENIIDESGMPKERFSAEFPKEGPSILRIQQVVRGDSAAYFCASSPLAGYEQYFGPGTRLTVT.

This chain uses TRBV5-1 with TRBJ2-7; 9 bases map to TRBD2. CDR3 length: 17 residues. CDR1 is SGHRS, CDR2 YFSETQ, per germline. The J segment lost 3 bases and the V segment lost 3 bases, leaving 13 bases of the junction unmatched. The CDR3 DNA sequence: TGCGCCAGCAGCTGGGGATTAGCGGGAGAGGGGCTCTACGAGCAGTACTTC. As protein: CASSWGLAGEGLYEQYF.

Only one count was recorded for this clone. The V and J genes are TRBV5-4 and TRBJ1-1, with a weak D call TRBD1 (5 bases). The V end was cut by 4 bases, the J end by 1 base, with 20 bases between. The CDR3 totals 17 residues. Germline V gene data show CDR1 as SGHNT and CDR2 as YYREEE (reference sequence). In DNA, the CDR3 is TGTGCCAGCAGCCCCTACGGGGACGCCTGGCGGAACACTGAAGCTTTCTTT. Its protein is CASSPYGDAWRNTEAFF.

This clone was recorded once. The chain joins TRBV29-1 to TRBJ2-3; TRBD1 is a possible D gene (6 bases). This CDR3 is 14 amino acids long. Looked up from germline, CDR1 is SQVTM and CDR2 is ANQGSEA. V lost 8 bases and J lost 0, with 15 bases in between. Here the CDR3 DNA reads TGCAGCTATTCCTGGGACATTAGCACAGATACGCAGTATTTT. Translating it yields CSYSWDISTDTQYF.

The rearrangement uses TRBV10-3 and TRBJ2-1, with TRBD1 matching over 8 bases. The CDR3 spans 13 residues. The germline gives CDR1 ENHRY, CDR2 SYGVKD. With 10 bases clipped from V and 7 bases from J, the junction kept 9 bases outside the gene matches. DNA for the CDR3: TGTGCCACAGCATTGACAGGGGTGAATGAGCAGTTCTTC. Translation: CATALTGVNEQFF.

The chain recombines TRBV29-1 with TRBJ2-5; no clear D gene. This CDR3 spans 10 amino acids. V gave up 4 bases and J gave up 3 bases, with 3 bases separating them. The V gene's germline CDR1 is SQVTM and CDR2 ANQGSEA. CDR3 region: CSVVKETQYF. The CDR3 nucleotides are TGCAGCGTTGTAAAAGAGACCCAGTACTTC.

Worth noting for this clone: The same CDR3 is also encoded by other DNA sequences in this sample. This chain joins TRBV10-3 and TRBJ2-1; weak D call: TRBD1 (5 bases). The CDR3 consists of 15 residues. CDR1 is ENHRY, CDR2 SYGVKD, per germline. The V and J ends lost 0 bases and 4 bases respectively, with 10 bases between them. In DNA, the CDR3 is TGTGCCATCAGTGAGTCATCACCAGGGTACAATGAGCAGTTCTTC. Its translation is CAISESSPGYNEQFF.

The DNA for the CDR3 is TGTGCCAGCCGGGGAGAGGGGTTAGGTGGAGATACGCAGTATTTT. Translated, it gives CASRGEGLGGDTQYF. The chain combines TRBV7-9 with TRBJ2-3, with D perhaps TRBD1 or TRBD2 (5 bases each). The CDR3 runs 15 residues. Germline assignment: CDR1 SEHNR and CDR2 FQNEAQ (reference sequence). Trimming removed 8 bases at V and 5 bases at J, with 20 bases between. The full variable domain, its missing parts supplied by reference TRBV7-9 and TRBJ2-3, is DTGVSQNPRHKITKRGQNVTFRCDPISEHNRLYWYRQTLGQGPEFLTYFQNEAQLEKSRLLSDRFSAERPKGSFSTLEIQRTEQGDSAMYLCASRGEGLGGDTQYFGPGTRLTVL.

The CDR3 sequence is CASRPTTGRNTIYF. DNA for the CDR3: TGTGCCAGCAGACCAACGACAGGGAGAAACACCATATATTTT. The J gene is TRBJ1-3, the V gene TRBV6-5; 7 nucleotides align to TRBD1. Germline assignment: CDR1 MNHEY and CDR2 SVGAGI. CDR3 length: 14 residues. V trimming: 6 bases; J trimming: 5 bases; junction bases outside the gene matches: 7.

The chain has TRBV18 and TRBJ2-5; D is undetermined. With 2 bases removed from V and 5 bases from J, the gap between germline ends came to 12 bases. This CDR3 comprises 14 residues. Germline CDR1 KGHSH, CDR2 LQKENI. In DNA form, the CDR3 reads TGTGCCAGCTCACCAGACGGCCGCCGGGAGACCCAGTACTTC. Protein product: CASSPDGRRETQYF.